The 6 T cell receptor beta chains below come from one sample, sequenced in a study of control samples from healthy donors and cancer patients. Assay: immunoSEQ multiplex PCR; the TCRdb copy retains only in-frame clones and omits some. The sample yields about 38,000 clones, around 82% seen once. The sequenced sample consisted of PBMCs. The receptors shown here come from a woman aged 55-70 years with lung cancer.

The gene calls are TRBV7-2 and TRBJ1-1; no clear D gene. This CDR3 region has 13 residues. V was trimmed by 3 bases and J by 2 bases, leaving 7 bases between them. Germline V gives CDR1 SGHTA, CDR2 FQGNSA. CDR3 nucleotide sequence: TGTGCCAGCAGCTTCAACACAAACACTGAAGCTTTCTTT. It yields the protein CASSFNTNTEAFF.

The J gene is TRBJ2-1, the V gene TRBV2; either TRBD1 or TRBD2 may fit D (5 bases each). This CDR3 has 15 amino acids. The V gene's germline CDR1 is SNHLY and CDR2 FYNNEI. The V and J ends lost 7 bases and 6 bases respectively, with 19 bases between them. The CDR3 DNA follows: TGTGCCAGCAAGCAACTCACGGGACCAGGCAATGAGCAGTTCTTC. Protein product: CASKQLTGPGNEQFF.

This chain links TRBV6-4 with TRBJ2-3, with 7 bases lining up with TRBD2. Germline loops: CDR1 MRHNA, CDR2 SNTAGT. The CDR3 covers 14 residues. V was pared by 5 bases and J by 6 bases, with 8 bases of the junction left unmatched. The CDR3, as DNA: TGTGCCAGCAGTTCCCAGGGAGGGTTGGATACGCAGTATTTT. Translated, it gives CASSSQGGLDTQYF.

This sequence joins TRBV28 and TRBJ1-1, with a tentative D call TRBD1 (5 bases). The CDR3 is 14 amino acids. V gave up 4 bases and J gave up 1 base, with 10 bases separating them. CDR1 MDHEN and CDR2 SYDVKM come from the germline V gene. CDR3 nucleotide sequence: TGTGCCAGCAGTTCCGGGGGAGGGAACACTGAAGCTTTCTTT. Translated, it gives CASSSGGGNTEAFF.

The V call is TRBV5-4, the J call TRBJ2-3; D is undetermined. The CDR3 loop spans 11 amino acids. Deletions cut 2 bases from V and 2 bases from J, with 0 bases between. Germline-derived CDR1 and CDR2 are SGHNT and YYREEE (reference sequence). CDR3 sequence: CASSFTDTQYF. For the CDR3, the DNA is TGTGCCAGCAGCTTCACAGATACGCAGTATTTT.

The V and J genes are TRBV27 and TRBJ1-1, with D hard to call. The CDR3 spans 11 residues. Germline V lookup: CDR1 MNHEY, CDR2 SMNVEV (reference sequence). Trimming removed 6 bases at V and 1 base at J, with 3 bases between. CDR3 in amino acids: CASRTNTEAFF. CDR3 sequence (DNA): TGTGCCAGCAGAACGAACACTGAAGCTTTCTTT.